Following are 25 T cell receptor beta chains from one sample sequenced in a study of blood T cells in healthy people across ages (dated by TCRdb to between 2015 and 2016). The library was produced with 5' RACE. This sample was sequenced with an Illumina HiSeq 2500. A second roughly 6 to 12 cycle PCR used a sample-barcoded 5' primer and a J-beta primer mix. The raw public data were reprocessed by TCRdb itself: fastp quality trimming at Q25, MiXCR clonotype calling, in-frame beta chains only. Rows are unified per CDR3 protein, each entry keeping the most common DNA and genes. This sample lists about 970,000 distinct CDR3 sequences; 45% to 60% were detected once. The top ten clones comprise roughly a fifth of the sample. The sequencing input was blood. These receptors all come from a woman aged 60-70 years in good health.

This chain joins TRBV30 and TRBJ2-4; possibly TRBD1 or TRBD2 for D (5 bases each). V shed 4 bases and J shed 0 bases, with 13 bases lying between them. Germline V gene sequence: CDR1 GTSNPN, CDR2 SVGIG (reference sequence). This CDR3 contains 15 residues. CDR3 coding DNA: TGTGCCTGGACCCACCTGGGGGTAGCCAAAAACATTCAGTACTTC. Its protein is CAWTHLGVAKNIQYF.

The V call is TRBV12-3 or TRBV12-4, the J call TRBJ2-1; 14 bases agree with TRBD2. V lost 6 bases and J lost 8; bases outside the gene matches: 9. This CDR3 contains 16 residues. DNA for the CDR3: TGTGCCAGCAGACCGGGACTAGCGGGAGCGGCCGATGAGCAGTTCTTC. It encodes CASRPGLAGAADEQFF.

Only a few counts were recorded for this clonotype. V usage is TRBV7-9 and J usage is TRBJ2-1, with D uncertain. Germline V lookup: CDR1 SEHNR, CDR2 FQNEAQ (reference sequence). Trimming stripped 6 bases from V and 4 bases from J, with 10 bases between. The CDR3 is 13 amino acids. CDR3 sequence (DNA): TGTGCCAGCAGGGCTCCCTGGTACAATGAGCAGTTCTTC. Its translation: CASRAPWYNEQFF. The full variable domain, in which reference TRBV7-9 and TRBJ2-1 provide the parts outside the CDR3, is DTGVSQNPRHKITKRGQNVTFRCDPISEHNRLYWYRQTLGQGPEFLTYFQNEAQLEKSRLLSDRFSAERPKGSFSTLEIQRTEQGDSAMYLCASRAPWYNEQFFGPGTRLTVL.

This clonotype was detected only a few times. The chain joins TRBV14 to TRBJ2-1; TRBD2 matches 11 bases. The CDR3 is 15 residues long. Germline loops: CDR1 SGHDN, CDR2 FVKESK. V trimming: 3 bases; J trimming: 6 bases; junction bases outside the gene matches: 4. CDR3 in DNA: TGTGCCAGCAGCCAGGGCACTAGCGGGAGCAATGAGCAGTTCTTC. Residues: CASSQGTSGSNEQFF.

The chain couples TRBV29-1 to TRBJ2-1; possibly TRBD1 for D (6 bases). CDR1 and CDR2 (germline): SQVTM, ANQGSEA. The V end was cut by 7 bases, the J end by 3 bases, with 22 bases between. The CDR3 sequence is 16 residues long. CDR3 loop: CSGEGPGENDYNEQFF. The CDR3 DNA follows: TGCAGCGGAGAGGGCCCAGGGGAGAATGACTACAATGAGCAGTTCTTC.

The table lists this clonotype with a few counts. The gene calls are TRBV10-3 and TRBJ1-2; possible D gene TRBD1, 5 bases. Trimming took 11 bases from V and 3 from J, leaving 16 bases between them. Per the germline V gene, CDR1 is ENHRY and CDR2 is SYGVKD. The CDR3 length is 13 residues. DNA for the CDR3: TGTGCCCATCATAGGGGAGCGGACTATGGCTACACCTTC. Protein sequence: CAHHRGADYGYTF.

This clonotype was counted between two and nine times. V usage is TRBV7-9 and J usage is TRBJ2-5; 10 nucleotides line up with TRBD2. In germline, CDR1 is SEHNR, CDR2 FQNEAQ (reference sequence). CDR3 size: 16 residues. Unmatched junction bases numbered 6, after V lost 3 bases and J lost 2 bases. This CDR3 reads CASSFSRTSGQETQYF. CDR3 in DNA: TGTGCCAGCAGCTTCTCCCGGACTAGCGGACAAGAGACCCAGTACTTC.

The chain is built from TRBV4-1 and TRBJ2-7; 10 bases agree with TRBD1. CDR3 length: 15 amino acids. Per the germline V gene, CDR1 is MGHRA and CDR2 is YSYEKL. V shed 4 bases, J shed 4 bases, and the junction held 7 bases outside the gene matches. CDR3 residues: CASSRWDRGRYEQYF. CDR3 nucleotide sequence: TGCGCCAGCAGCCGCTGGGACAGGGGACGATACGAGCAGTACTTC.

This clonotype came up a few times. The V call is TRBV6-2 or TRBV6-3, the J call TRBJ2-5; D remains unclear. The germline CDR1 and CDR2 sequences are MNHEY and SVGEGT. Trimming left V 7 bases short and J 2 bases short, with 23 bases between. The CDR3 has 17 amino acids. CDR3 DNA: TGTGCCAGCACTATTTCACCTATCGGACGGCTTCAAGAGACCCAGTACTTC. Translation: CASTISPIGRLQETQYF.

The rearrangement uses TRBV28 and TRBJ2-7; tentatively, D is TRBD1 (6 bases). V lost 6 bases, J lost 0 bases, and 12 bases lay in between. This CDR3 has 14 amino acids. The germline CDR1 and CDR2 sequences are MDHEN and SYDVKM. The CDR3 DNA sequence: TGTGCCAGCAGACGGACAGTGAGCTCCTACGAGCAGTACTTC. This translates into CASRRTVSSYEQYF.

This sequence joins TRBV20-1 and TRBJ1-4; D ambiguous. The CDR3 contains 13 residues. CDR1 and CDR2 (germline): DFQATT, SNEGSKA (reference sequence). With 3 bases removed from V and 5 bases from J, the gap between germline ends came to 10 bases. DNA of the CDR3: TGCAGTGCTAGTGTGGCGGTGAATGAAAAACTGTTTTTT. Amino acid sequence: CSASVAVNEKLFF.

This clonotype was seen a few times. The J gene is TRBJ2-3, the V gene TRBV6-1, with 10 bases that match TRBD1. The CDR3 has 15 residues. CDR1 and CDR2 from the germline V gene are MNHNS and SASEGT. V shed 3 bases, J shed 4 bases, and the junction held 4 bases outside the gene matches. CDR3 nucleotide sequence: TGTGCCAGCAGTGATCTGGGGACAGGGGCAGATACGCAGTATTTT. Protein sequence: CASSDLGTGADTQYF.

This clonotype appeared a few times. The chain couples TRBV12-5 to TRBJ1-2, with unresolved D. Trimming removed 2 bases at V and 6 bases at J, with 10 bases between. This CDR3 spans 13 amino acids. Germline CDR1 and CDR2: LGHNT and FRNRAP. The CDR3 coding sequence is TGTGCTAGTGGTTTGTGGGGAGTGAATGGCTACACCTTC. It yields the protein CASGLWGVNGYTF.

In its sample, this clonotype was seen once. The CDR3 DNA is TGTGCCAGCAGTGACAGAGACGATCAGCCCCAGCATTTT. Protein product: CASSDRDDQPQHF. The chain combines TRBV25-1 with TRBJ1-5; no firm D call. Per the germline V gene, CDR1 is MGHDK and CDR2 is SYGVNS. Trimming left V 3 bases short and J 5 bases short, with 8 bases between. This CDR3 has 13 residues.

This clonotype was picked up a small number of times. The chain recombines TRBV7-2 with TRBJ2-5, with 9 positions matching TRBD1. The junction had 5 bases not matched to a gene; V was cut back by 6 bases and J by 0 bases. The CDR3 is made up of 15 amino acids. Germline CDR1 is SGHTA and CDR2 is FQGNSA. The CDR3 nucleotides are TGTGCCAGCAGTCTGACAGGGGGAAACCAAGAGACCCAGTACTTC. It is translated as CASSLTGGNQETQYF.

This chain uses TRBV24-1 with TRBJ2-7; no reliable D call. V was pared by 7 bases and J by 6 bases, with 3 bases between. CDR3 length: 9 residues. The germline gives CDR1 KGHDR, CDR2 SFDVKD. CDR3 sequence reads: CATRGEQYF. The CDR3 bases are TGTGCCACCAGGGGCGAGCAGTACTTC.

The chain joins TRBV4-1 to TRBJ1-2; D gene ambiguous. CDR1 and CDR2 from the germline V gene are MGHRA and YSYEKL. The CDR3 is 16 amino acids. V was trimmed by 3 bases and J by 7 bases, leaving 21 bases between them. The DNA of the CDR3 is TGCGCCAGCAGCCATCCTGGTGAGGTAGAAATCCGTGGCTACACCTTC. Translation: CASSHPGEVEIRGYTF.

This clonotype was detected a few times. The chain joins TRBV29-1 to TRBJ1-2; D call uncertain. Trimming removed 4 bases from V and 4 bases from J, with 13 bases in between. The CDR3 spans 13 residues. CDR1 is SQVTM and CDR2 is ANQGSEA in the germline V gene. CDR3: CSVVSSVAYGYTF. CDR3 DNA sequence: TGCAGCGTTGTCTCCTCAGTCGCCTATGGCTACACCTTC. Variable domain in full (rest from reference TRBV29-1 and TRBJ1-2): SAVISQKPSRDICQRGTSLTIQCQVDSQVTMMFWYRQQPGQSLTLIATANQGSEATYESGFVIDKFPISRPNLTFSTLTVSNMSPEDSSIYLCSVVSSVAYGYTFGSGTRLTVV.

The J gene is TRBJ1-4, the V gene TRBV7-9; no reliable D call. The germline V and J ends were trimmed by 3 bases and 7 bases, with 15 bases remaining between them. This CDR3 is built from 15 residues. Germline V gives CDR1 SEHNR, CDR2 FQNEAQ (reference sequence). The CDR3: CASSLFLDGGEKLFF. The CDR3 DNA sequence: TGTGCCAGCAGCTTGTTTTTAGACGGTGGTGAAAAACTGTTTTTT.

A few counts support this clonotype. The chain links TRBV12-3 or TRBV12-4 to TRBJ2-1; the D is unclear. The DNA matches TRBJ2-7 better at its end, which makes the J call doubtful. The CDR3 runs to 11 residues. The CDR3 loop is CASSSHNEQYF. For the CDR3, the DNA is TGTGCCAGCAGTAGTCACAATGAGCAGTACTTC.

The chain employs TRBV15 and TRBJ1-5; TRBD1 matches at 8 bases. The germline V gene has CDR1 LNHNV and CDR2 YYDKDF (reference sequence). This CDR3 has 15 amino acids. Trimming took 5 bases from V and 6 from J; bases not matched to a gene: 9. CDR3 nucleotide sequence: TGTGCCACCAGCGTAAGACAGGGGCCGGGTCAGCCCCAGCATTTT. Amino acid sequence: CATSVRQGPGQPQHF.

In this sample, this clonotype turned up many times. The chain joins TRBV20-1 to TRBJ2-4; possible D gene TRBD2, 5 bases. CDR3 length: 12 residues. The germline V gene encodes CDR1 DFQATT and CDR2 SNEGSKA (reference sequence). This chain's CDR3 is CSAREAKNIQYF. The CDR3 DNA reads TGCAGCGCAAGGGAGGCCAAAAACATTCAGTACTTC.

The V gene is TRBV2, the J gene TRBJ1-2, with D unclear. Germline V gene data show CDR1 as SNHLY and CDR2 as FYNNEI. V lost 3 bases and J 4 bases, leaving 9 bases between the germline ends. The CDR3 loop spans 13 amino acids. The CDR3 DNA reads TGTGCCAGCAGTGAGCAGGAGACCTATGGCTACACCTTC. It encodes CASSEQETYGYTF.

The V and J genes are TRBV12-3 or TRBV12-4 and TRBJ2-5; 8 nucleotides align to TRBD2. This CDR3 comprises 16 residues. The V and J ends lost 6 bases and 5 bases, in that order; junction bases with no gene match: 14. CDR3 loop: CASSWAGRGAGETQYF. In DNA form, the CDR3 reads TGTGCCAGCAGCTGGGCCGGGCGGGGGGCAGGTGAGACCCAGTACTTC.

This clonotype was counted a few times. The rearrangement links TRBV28 to TRBJ2-7; D not certain. This CDR3 is built from 12 residues. Trimming stripped 4 bases from V and 4 bases from J, with 8 bases between. Germline V gives CDR1 MDHEN, CDR2 SYDVKM. The CDR3, as DNA: TGTGCCAGCAGTTCCTATGGGTACGAGCAGTACTTC. This codes for CASSSYGYEQYF.